The T cell receptor (beta chain) under discussion was sequenced for a study of neurological immune-mediated disorders. 5'RACE employing 10-nucleotide random UMIs yielded the cDNA. TCRdb recomputed calls from the 5' RACE reads with MiXCR, one row per CDR3 protein. The sample contains some 30,000 distinct CDR3 sequences, approximately 15% of which appear only once. The time point: technical triplicate 3. The sorted libraries involved the use of 900,000 to 1,000,000 CD4+ or CD8+ T cells. Germline CDR1 and CDR2: SGHRS and YFSETQ. CDR3 length: 15 residues. With 3 bases clipped from V and 3 bases from J, the junction kept 2 bases outside the gene matches. In its sample, this clonotype was seen many times. Its target is not known. Findings of the study overall: Because no CDR3 amino acid sequences were shared across subjects by expanded clones, private repertoires were suggested in all groups. The greatest TCR clonal expansion occurred in HTLV-1-associated myelopathy and the least in multiple sclerosis, which fell below healthy controls.

The V gene is TRBV5-1, the J gene TRBJ2-5, with 13 bases lining up with TRBD2. The source is a female donor with HTLV-1-associated myelopathy (HAM/TSP). Sequencing used CD4+ T cells from blood. This chain's CDR3 is CASSYGTSGEETQYF. Here the CDR3 DNA reads TGCGCCAGCAGCTACGGGACTAGCGGGGAAGAGACCCAGTACTTC.